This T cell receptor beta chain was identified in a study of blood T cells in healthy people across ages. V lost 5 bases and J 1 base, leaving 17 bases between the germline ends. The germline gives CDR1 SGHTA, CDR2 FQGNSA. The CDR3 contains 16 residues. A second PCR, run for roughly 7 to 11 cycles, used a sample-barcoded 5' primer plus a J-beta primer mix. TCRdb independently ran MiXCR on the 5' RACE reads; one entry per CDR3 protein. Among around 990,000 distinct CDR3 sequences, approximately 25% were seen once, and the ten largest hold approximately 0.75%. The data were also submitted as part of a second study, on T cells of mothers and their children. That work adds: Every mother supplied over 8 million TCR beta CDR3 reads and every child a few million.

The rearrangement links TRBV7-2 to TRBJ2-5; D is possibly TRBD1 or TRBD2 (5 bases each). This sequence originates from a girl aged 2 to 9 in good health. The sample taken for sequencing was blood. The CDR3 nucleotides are TGTGCCAGCAGCGCTCTTGGCCGGGACCTCCAAGAGACCCAGTACTTC. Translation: CASSALGRDLQETQYF.